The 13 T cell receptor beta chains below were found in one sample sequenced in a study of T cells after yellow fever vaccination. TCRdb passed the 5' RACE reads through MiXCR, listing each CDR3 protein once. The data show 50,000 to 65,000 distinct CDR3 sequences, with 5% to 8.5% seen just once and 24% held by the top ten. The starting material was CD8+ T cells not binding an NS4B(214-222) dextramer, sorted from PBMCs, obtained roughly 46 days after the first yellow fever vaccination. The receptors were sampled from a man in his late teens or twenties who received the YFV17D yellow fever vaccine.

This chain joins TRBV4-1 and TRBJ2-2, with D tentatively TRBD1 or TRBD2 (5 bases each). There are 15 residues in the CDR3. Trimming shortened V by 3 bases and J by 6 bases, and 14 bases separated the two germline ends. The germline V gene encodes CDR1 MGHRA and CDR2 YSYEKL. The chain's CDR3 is CASSHRGLEAGELFF. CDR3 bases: TGCGCCAGCAGCCACCGGGGCTTAGAGGCCGGGGAGCTGTTTTTT.

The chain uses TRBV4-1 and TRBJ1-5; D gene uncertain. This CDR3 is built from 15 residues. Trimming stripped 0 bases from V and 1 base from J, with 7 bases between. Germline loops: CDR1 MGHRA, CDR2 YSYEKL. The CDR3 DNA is TGCGCCAGCAGCCAAGACACGGGAAGCAATCAGCCCCAGCATTTT. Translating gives CASSQDTGSNQPQHF.

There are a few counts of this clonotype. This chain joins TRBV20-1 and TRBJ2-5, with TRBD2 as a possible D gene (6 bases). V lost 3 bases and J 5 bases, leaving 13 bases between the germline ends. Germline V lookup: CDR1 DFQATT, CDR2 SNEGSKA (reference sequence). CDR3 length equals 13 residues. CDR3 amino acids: CSARSRGWETQYF. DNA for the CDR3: TGCAGTGCTAGGTCCCGGGGGTGGGAGACCCAGTACTTC.

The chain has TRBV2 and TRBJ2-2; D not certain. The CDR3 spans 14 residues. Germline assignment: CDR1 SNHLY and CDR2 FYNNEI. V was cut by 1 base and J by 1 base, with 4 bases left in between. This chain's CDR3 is CASSEGRNTGELFF. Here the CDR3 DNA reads TGTGCCAGCAGTGAAGGGCGGAACACCGGGGAGCTGTTTTTT.

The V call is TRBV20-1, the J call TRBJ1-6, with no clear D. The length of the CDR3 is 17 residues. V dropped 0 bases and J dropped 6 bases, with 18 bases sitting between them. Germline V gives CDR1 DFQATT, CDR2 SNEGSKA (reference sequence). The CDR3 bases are TGCAGTGCTAGAGAAAAGGGTGAGGGTTGGGGTAATTCACCCCTCCACTTT. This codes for CSAREKGEGWGNSPLHF.

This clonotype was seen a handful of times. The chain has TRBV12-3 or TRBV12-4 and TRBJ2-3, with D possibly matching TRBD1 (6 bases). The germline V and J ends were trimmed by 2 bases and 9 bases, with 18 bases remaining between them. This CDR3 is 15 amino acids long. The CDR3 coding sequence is TGTGCCAGCAGTTTATTGGACAGTCATGGGTCCACGCAGTATTTT. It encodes CASSLLDSHGSTQYF.

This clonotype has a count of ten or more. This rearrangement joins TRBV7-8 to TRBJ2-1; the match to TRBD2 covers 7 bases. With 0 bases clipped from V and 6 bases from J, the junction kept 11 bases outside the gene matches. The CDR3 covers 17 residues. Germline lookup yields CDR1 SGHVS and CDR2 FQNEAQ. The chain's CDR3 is CASSLAYSGGLGNEQFF. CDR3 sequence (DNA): TGTGCCAGCAGCTTAGCCTACTCGGGGGGATTAGGCAATGAGCAGTTCTTC.

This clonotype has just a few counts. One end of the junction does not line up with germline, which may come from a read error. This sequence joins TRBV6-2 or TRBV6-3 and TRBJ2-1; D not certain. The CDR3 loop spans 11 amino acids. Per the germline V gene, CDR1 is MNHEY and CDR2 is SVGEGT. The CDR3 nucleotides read TGTGCCAGCAGCCCGATGTTTGAGCTGCTCTTC. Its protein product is CASSPMFELLF.

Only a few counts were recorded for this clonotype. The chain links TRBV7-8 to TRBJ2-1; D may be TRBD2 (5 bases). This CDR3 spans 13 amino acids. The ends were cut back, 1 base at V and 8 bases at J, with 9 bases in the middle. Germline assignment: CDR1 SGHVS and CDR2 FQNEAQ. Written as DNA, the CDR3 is TGTGCCAGCAGCTTAGGAGGGCAGGATGAGCAGTTCTTC. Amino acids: CASSLGGQDEQFF. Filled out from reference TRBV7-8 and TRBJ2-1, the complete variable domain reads GAGVSQSPRYKVAKRGQDVALRCDPISGHVSLFWYQQALGQGPEFLTYFQNEAQLDKSGLPSDRFFAERPEGSVSTLKIQRTQQEDSAVYLCASSLGGQDEQFFGPGTRLTVL.

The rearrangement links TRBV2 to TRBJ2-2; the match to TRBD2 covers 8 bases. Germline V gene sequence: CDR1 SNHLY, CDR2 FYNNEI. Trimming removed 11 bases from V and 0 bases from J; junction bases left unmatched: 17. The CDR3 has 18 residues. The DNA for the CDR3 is TGTGCCTTCTGTTTAGTCGGGGGGGCCGCCGCGAACACCGGGGAGCTGTTTTTT. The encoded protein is CAFCLVGGAAANTGELFF.

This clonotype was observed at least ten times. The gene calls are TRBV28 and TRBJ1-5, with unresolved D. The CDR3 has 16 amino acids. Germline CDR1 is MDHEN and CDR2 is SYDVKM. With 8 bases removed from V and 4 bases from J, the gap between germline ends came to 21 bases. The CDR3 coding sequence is TGTGCCAGCCTCCTTTCGTACCGGGTCTTTAATCAGCCCCAGCATTTT. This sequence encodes CASLLSYRVFNQPQHF.

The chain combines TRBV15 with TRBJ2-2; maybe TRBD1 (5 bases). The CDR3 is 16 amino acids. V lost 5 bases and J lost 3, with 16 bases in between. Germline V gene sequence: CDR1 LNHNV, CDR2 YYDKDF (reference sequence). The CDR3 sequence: CATSVRLDTHTGELFF. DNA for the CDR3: TGTGCCACCAGCGTACGCTTGGACACCCACACCGGGGAGCTGTTTTTT.

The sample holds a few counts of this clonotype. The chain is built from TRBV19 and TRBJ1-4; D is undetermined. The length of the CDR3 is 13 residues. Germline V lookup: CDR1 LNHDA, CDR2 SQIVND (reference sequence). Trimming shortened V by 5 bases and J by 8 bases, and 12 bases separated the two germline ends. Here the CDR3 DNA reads TGTGCCAGTAGTTGGTATGGTCGGGAAAAACTGTTTTTT. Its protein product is CASSWYGREKLFF.